Following are 10 T cell receptor beta chains from one sample sequenced in a study of control samples from healthy donors and cancer patients (dated by TCRdb to 2018 to 2021). Library prep was done by the immunoSEQ multiplex PCR assay. TCRdb retrieved this table from immuneACCESS and kept in-frame rearrangements only. Not all clones are present; in checked studies, unresolved V genes account for under half, and no reason is known for the remainder. Counted in this sample were 400,000 to 500,000 clones; 90% of them appeared once. The ten top clones hold approximately 6.3% of the sample. Sequences were obtained from PBMCs. The receptors shown here come from a man aged 35 to 55 with head and neck cancer.

This clone has a single count. The V gene is TRBV5-1, the J gene TRBJ2-2; D is unresolved. Trimming removed 5 bases at V and 3 bases at J, with 14 bases between. This CDR3 spans 15 amino acids. The germline gives CDR1 SGHRS, CDR2 YFSETQ. For the CDR3, the DNA is TGCGCCAGCAGGGCCCGGGCGCCGGACACCGGGGAGCTGTTTTTT. Amino acids: CASRARAPDTGELFF.

The genes are TRBV11-1 and TRBJ2-5; 8 bases map to TRBD2. V was pared by 3 bases and J by 2 bases, with 5 bases of the junction left unmatched. CDR3 size: 15 residues. CDR1 and CDR2 from the germline V gene are SGHAT and FQDESV (reference sequence). The CDR3 reads CASSLWASGQETQYF. The DNA of the CDR3 is TGTGCCAGCAGCTTGTGGGCTAGCGGGCAAGAGACCCAGTACTTC. The entire variable domain, with the rest obtained from reference TRBV11-1 and TRBJ2-5, is as follows: EAEVAQSPRYKITEKSQAVAFWCDPISGHATLYWYRQILGQGPELLVQFQDESVVDDSQLPKDRFSAERLKGVDSTLKIQPAELGDSAMYLCASSLWASGQETQYFGPGTRLLVL.

The rearrangement joins TRBV5-1 to TRBJ2-3, with D possibly being TRBD2 (6 bases). Between the trimmed V and J ends, which lost 1 base and 4 bases, there was a span of 19 bases. The CDR3 loop spans 17 amino acids. Germline V gene data show CDR1 as SGHRS and CDR2 as YFSETQ. CDR3 residues: CASSLNWAGSYPDTQYF. In nucleotides, the CDR3 is TGCGCCAGCAGCTTGAATTGGGCGGGATCGTACCCAGATACGCAGTATTTT. The full variable domain, rest sourced from reference TRBV5-1 and TRBJ2-3, is KAGVTQTPRYLIKTRGQQVTLSCSPISGHRSVSWYQQTPGQGLQFLFEYFSETQRNKGNFPGRFSGRQFSNSRSEMNVSTLELGDSALYLCASSLNWAGSYPDTQYFGPGTRLTVL.

The chain carries TRBV28 and TRBJ2-7, with TRBD1 matching over 11 bases. This CDR3 comprises 15 residues. Germline V CDR1 and CDR2: MDHEN, SYDVKM. The trim removed 5 bases at V and 4 bases at J, leaving 7 bases unmatched. CDR3 sequence (DNA): TGTGCCAGCAGTCCCCCGGACAGGGGGCATTACGAGCAGTACTTC. This translates into CASSPPDRGHYEQYF.

The chain links TRBV11-1 to TRBJ2-7; 10 nucleotides agree with TRBD2. The V segment lost 5 bases and the J segment 5 bases; nucleotides outside the gene matches: 9. The CDR3 totals 15 residues. Germline V gene lookup returns CDR1 SGHAT and CDR2 FQDESV (reference sequence). CDR3 nucleotides: TGTGCCAGCAGCAAGAGCGGGAGGGTTGACCACGAGCAGTACTTC. It specifies CASSKSGRVDHEQYF.

The chain combines TRBV10-3 with TRBJ2-3; 9 bases are shared with TRBD2. CDR3 size: 14 residues. Unmatched junction bases numbered 7, after V lost 10 bases and J lost 2 bases. CDR1 is ENHRY, CDR2 SYGVKD, per germline. As DNA, the CDR3 is TGTGCCAGCGCGCGGGGGGGCGACACAGATACGCAGTATTTT. This gives the protein CASARGGDTDTQYF.

V usage is TRBV4-3 and J usage is TRBJ1-4, with D perhaps matching TRBD1 (5 bases). V lost 4 bases and J 8 bases, leaving 8 bases between the germline ends. CDR3 size: 12 residues. Germline-derived CDR1 and CDR2 are LGHNA and YSLEER. For the CDR3, the DNA is TGCGCCAGCAGCCGGGGGGAGGAAAAACTGTTTTTT. It codes for CASSRGEEKLFF.

The chain is built from TRBV12-3 or TRBV12-4 and TRBJ1-2, with D uncertain. This CDR3 comprises 13 residues. V lost 5 bases, J lost 4 bases, and 11 bases lay in between. The CDR3 nucleotides are TGTGCCAGCAGTCACGCTATTGGCTATGGCTACACCTTC. Its translation: CASSHAIGYGYTF.

The gene calls are TRBV7-9 and TRBJ1-1; the match to TRBD1 covers 11 bases. V trimming: 5 bases; J trimming: 4 bases; junction bases outside the gene matches: 6. This CDR3 has 15 residues. Germline lookup yields CDR1 SEHNR and CDR2 FQNEAQ (reference sequence). The CDR3 sequence is CASSRPGTGGTEAFF. CDR3 coding DNA: TGTGCCAGCAGCCGTCCCGGGACAGGGGGCACTGAAGCTTTCTTT.

The chain is built from TRBV6-4 and TRBJ1-2, with D possibly matching TRBD1 (6 bases). CDR3 size: 18 residues. Trimming took 6 bases from V and 1 from J, leaving 24 bases between them. Looked up from germline, CDR1 is MRHNA and CDR2 is SNTAGT. The CDR3 spells CASSQEGGAFRNNYGYTF. CDR3 bases: TGTGCCAGCAGCCAAGAGGGGGGGGCCTTTCGGAATAACTATGGCTACACCTTC.